This entry lists 6 T cell receptor beta chains sequenced from one sample in a study of blood T cell repertoires in COVID-19. Data came from immunoSEQ multiplex PCR; TCRdb stores just in-frame clones and leaves some out. This table holds about 220,000 clones, 83% found once. Sequencing input: PBMCs or T cells enriched from blood (not recorded which). All receptors come from a woman in her forties or fifties who had been exposed to COVID-19.

The chain recombines TRBV5-1 with TRBJ2-1, with a tentative D call TRBD2 (5 bases). Per the germline V gene, CDR1 is SGHRS and CDR2 is YFSETQ. The CDR3 runs 15 residues. The V gene lost 4 bases and the J gene lost 5 bases, with 16 bases spanning the gap. CDR3 protein: CASSNLGVRDNEQFF. Here the CDR3 DNA reads TGCGCCAGCAGCAACCTCGGGGTACGGGACAATGAGCAGTTCTTC.

The rearrangement links TRBV6-4 to TRBJ1-2, with TRBD1 as a possible D gene (6 bases). CDR1 MRHNA and CDR2 SNTAGT come from the germline V gene. Trimming pared 6 bases from V and 6 bases from J, leaving 23 bases between. The CDR3 runs 16 residues. CDR3 in amino acids: CASRVQGSGRLDGYTF. CDR3 sequence (DNA): TGTGCCAGCAGAGTACAGGGATCAGGCCGCCTCGATGGCTACACCTTC.

The chain uses TRBV6-1 and TRBJ1-2; no clear D. The length of the CDR3 is 14 residues. V shed 1 base and J shed 4 bases, with 10 bases lying between them. Germline-derived CDR1 and CDR2 are MNHNS and SASEGT. Written as DNA, the CDR3 is TGTGCCAGCAGTGAAGAGCCAAGAAGCTATGGCTACACCTTC. Translated: CASSEEPRSYGYTF.

In DNA, the CDR3 is TGTGCCATCAGCCCCCGGGGGGACGGCGCTGGCACTGAAGCTTTCTTT. This codes for CAISPRGDGAGTEAFF. The chain combines TRBV10-3 with TRBJ1-1; D may be TRBD1 (5 bases). The CDR3 spans 16 residues. Germline V CDR1 and CDR2: ENHRY, SYGVKD. With 6 bases removed from V and 4 bases from J, the gap between germline ends came to 21 bases.

The rearrangement joins TRBV14 to TRBJ1-2; D possibly corresponds to TRBD1 (5 bases). Germline lookup yields CDR1 SGHDN and CDR2 FVKESK. V was pared by 0 bases and J by 6 bases, with 17 bases between. The CDR3 consists of 16 residues. The CDR3 reads CASSQERAGPGDGYTF. CDR3 in DNA: TGTGCCAGCAGCCAAGAAAGGGCGGGGCCCGGGGATGGCTACACCTTC.

The V gene is TRBV5-8, the J gene TRBJ1-6; D gene unclear. Deletions cut 4 bases from V and 6 bases from J, with 14 bases between. The V gene's germline CDR1 is SGHTS and CDR2 YDEGEE. This CDR3 comprises 15 residues. The CDR3: CASSPLRRANSPLHF. The CDR3, as DNA: TGTGCCAGCAGCCCTTTACGGAGGGCTAATTCACCCCTCCACTTT.